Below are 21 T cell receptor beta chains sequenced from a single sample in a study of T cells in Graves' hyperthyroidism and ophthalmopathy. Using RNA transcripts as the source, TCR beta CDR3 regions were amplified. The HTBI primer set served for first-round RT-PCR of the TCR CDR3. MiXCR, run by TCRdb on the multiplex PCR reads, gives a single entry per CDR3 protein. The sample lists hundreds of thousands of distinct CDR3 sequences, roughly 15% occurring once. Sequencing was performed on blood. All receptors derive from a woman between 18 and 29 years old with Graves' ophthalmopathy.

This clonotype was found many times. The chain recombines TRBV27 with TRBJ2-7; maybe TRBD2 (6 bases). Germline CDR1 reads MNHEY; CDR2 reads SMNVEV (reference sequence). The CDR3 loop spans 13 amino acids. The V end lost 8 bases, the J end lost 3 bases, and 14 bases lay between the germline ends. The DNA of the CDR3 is TGTGCCAGCCGGCTCGGGAGCGGCTACGAGCAGTACTTC. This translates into CASRLGSGYEQYF.

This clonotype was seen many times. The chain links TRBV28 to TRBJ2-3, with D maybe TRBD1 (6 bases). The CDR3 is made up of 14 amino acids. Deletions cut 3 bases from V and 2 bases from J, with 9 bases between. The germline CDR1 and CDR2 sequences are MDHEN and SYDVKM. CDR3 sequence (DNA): TGTGCCAGCAGTTTCGGGACACCCACAGATACGCAGTATTTT. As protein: CASSFGTPTDTQYF.

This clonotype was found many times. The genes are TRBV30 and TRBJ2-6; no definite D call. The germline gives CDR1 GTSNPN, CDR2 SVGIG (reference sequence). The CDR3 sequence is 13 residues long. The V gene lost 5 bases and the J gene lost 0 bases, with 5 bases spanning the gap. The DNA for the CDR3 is TGTGCCTGGGGTTTCTCTGGGGCCAACGTCCTGACTTTC. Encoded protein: CAWGFSGANVLTF. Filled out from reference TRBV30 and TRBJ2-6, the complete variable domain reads SQTIHQWPATLVQPVGSPLSLECTVEGTSNPNLYWYRQAAGRGLQLLFYSVGIGQISSEVPQNLSASRPQDRQFILSSKKLLLSDSGFYLCAWGFSGANVLTFGAGSRLTVL.

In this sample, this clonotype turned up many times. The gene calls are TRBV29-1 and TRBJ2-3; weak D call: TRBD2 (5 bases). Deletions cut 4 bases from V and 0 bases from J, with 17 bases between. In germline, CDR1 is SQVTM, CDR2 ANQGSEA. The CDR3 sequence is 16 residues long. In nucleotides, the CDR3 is TGCAGCGTTGTAACTCCGAAGCGGACTAGCACAGATACGCAGTATTTT. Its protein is CSVVTPKRTSTDTQYF.

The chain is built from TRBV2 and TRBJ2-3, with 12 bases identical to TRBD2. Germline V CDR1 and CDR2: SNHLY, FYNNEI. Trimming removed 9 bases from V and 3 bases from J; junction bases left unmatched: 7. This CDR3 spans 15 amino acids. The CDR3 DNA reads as TGTGCCAGATCGACCGGGACTAGCGGGACAGATACGCAGTATTTT. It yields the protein CARSTGTSGTDTQYF.

DNA for the CDR3: TGTGCCAGTAGTCCGGTTCGGGGGCTCTCCTACGAGCAGTACTTC. This encodes CASSPVRGLSYEQYF. The chain is built from TRBV19 and TRBJ2-7; the D gene could be TRBD1 or TRBD2 (6 bases each). The V gene's germline CDR1 is LNHDA and CDR2 SQIVND (reference sequence). The CDR3 is made up of 15 amino acids. The ends were cut back, 5 bases at V and 0 bases at J, with 14 bases in the middle.

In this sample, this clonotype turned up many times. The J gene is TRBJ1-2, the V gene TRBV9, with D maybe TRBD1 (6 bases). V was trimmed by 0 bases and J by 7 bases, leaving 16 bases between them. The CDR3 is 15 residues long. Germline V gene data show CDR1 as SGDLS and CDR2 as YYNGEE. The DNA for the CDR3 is TGTGCCAGCAGCGTAGAACCCGGGGGGCAAGGTGGCTACACCTTC. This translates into CASSVEPGGQGGYTF. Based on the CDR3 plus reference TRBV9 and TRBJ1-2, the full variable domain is DSGVTQTPKHLITATGQRVTLRCSPRSGDLSVYWYQQSLDQGLQFLIQYYNGEERAKGNILERFSAQQFPDLHSELNLSSLELGDSALYFCASSVEPGGQGGYTFGSGTRLTVV.

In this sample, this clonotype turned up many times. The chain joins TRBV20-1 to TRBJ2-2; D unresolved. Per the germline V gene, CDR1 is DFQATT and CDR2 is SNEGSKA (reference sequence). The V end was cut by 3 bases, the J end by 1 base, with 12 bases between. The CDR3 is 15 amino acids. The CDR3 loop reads CSASPKSVNTGELFF. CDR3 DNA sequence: TGCAGTGCTAGCCCCAAAAGCGTGAACACCGGGGAGCTGTTTTTT.

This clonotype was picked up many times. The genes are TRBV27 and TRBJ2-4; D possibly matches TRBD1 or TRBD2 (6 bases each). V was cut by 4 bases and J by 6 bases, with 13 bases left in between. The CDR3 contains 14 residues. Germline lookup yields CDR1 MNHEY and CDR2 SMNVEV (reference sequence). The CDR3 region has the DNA TGTGCCAGCAGTTGGGGGGCTGTGTCAAACATTCAGTACTTC. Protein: CASSWGAVSNIQYF.

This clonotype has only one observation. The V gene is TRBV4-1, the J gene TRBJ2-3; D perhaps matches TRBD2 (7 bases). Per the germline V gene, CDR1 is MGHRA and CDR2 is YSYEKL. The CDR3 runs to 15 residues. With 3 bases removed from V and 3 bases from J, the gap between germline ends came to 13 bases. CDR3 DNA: TGCGCCAGCAGCCAGGGGGGGGGGCGGACAGATACGCAGTATTTT. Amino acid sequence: CASSQGGGRTDTQYF.

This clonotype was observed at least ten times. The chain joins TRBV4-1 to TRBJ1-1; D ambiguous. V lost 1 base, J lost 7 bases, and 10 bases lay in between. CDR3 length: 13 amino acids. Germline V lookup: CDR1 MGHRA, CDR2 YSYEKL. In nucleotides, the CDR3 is TGCGCCAGCAGCCAAGTCCCCGGGGATGAAGCTTTCTTT. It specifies CASSQVPGDEAFF.

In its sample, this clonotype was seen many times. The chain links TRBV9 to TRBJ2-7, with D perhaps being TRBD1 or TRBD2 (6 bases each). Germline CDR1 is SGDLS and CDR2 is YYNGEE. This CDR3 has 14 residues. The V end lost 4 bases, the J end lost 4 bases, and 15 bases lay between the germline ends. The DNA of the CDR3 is TGTGCCAGCAGCCCCAGGGGACTGGAGTACGAGCAGTACTTC. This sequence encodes CASSPRGLEYEQYF.

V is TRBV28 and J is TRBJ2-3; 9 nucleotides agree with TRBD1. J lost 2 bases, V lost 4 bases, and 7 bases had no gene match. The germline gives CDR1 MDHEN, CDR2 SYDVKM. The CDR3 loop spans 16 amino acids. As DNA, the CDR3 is TGTGCCAGCAGTTACTCAGGGACAGGGATCACAGATACGCAGTATTTT. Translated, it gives CASSYSGTGITDTQYF.

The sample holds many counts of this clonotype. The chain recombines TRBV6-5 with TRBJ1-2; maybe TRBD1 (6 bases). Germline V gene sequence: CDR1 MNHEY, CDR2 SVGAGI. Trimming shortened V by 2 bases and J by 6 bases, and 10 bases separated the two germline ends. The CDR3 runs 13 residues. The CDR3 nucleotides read TGTGCCAGCAGTTACGGGGGCGCGGATGGCTACACCTTC. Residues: CASSYGGADGYTF.

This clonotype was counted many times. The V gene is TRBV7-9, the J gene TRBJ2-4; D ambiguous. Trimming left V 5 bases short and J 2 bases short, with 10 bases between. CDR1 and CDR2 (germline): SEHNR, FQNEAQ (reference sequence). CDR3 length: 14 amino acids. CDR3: CASSQDLTKNIQYF. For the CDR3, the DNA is TGTGCCAGCAGCCAGGACCTAACCAAAAACATTCAGTACTTC.

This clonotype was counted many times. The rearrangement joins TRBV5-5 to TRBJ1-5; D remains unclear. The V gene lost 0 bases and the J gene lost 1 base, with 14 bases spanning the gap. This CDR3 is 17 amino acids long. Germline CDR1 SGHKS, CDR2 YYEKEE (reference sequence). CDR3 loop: CASSLDAATISNQPQHF. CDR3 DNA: TGTGCCAGCAGCTTGGATGCGGCAACAATAAGCAATCAGCCCCAGCATTTT.

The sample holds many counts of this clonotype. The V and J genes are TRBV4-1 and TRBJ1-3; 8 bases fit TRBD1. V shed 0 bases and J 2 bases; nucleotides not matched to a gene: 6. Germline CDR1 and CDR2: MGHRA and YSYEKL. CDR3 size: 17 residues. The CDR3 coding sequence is TGCGCCAGCAGCCAAGAAGGACAGGGAATAGCTGGAAACACCATATATTTT. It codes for CASSQEGQGIAGNTIYF.

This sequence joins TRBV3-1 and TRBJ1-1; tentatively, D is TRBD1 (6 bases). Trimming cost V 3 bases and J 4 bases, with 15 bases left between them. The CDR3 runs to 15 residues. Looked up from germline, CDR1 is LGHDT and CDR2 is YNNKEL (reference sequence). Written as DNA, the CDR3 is TGTGCCAGCAGCCAGCGGGACACTAGGATCACTGAAGCTTTCTTT. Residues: CASSQRDTRITEAFF. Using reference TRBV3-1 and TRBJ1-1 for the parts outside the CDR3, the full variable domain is DTAVSQTPKYLVTQMGNDKSIKCEQNLGHDTMYWYKQDSKKFLKIMFSYNNKELIINETVPNRFSPKSPDKAHLNLHINSLELGDSAVYFCASSQRDTRITEAFFGQGTRLTVV.

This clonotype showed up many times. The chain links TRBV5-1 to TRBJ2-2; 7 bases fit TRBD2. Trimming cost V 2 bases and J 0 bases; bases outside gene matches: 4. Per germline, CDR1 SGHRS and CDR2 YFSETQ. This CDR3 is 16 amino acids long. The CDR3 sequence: CASSFLAGANTGELFF. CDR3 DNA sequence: TGCGCCAGCAGCTTCTTAGCGGGTGCGAACACCGGGGAGCTGTTTTTT. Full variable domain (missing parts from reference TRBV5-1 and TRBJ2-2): KAGVTQTPRYLIKTRGQQVTLSCSPISGHRSVSWYQQTPGQGLQFLFEYFSETQRNKGNFPGRFSGRQFSNSRSEMNVSTLELGDSALYLCASSFLAGANTGELFFGEGSRLTVL.

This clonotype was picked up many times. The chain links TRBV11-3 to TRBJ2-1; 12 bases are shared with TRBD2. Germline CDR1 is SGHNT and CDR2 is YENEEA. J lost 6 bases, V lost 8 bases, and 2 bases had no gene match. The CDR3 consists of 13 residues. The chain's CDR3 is CASGLAGSNEQFF. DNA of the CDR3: TGTGCCAGCGGACTAGCGGGGAGCAATGAGCAGTTCTTC.

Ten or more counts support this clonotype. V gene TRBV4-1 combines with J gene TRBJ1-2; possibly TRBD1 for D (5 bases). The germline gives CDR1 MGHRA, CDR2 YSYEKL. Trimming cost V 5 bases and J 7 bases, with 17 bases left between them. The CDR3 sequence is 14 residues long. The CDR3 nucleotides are TGCGCCAGCAGCGCCAGCGAGGGGCAGGGTGGCTACACCTTC. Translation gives CASSASEGQGGYTF.